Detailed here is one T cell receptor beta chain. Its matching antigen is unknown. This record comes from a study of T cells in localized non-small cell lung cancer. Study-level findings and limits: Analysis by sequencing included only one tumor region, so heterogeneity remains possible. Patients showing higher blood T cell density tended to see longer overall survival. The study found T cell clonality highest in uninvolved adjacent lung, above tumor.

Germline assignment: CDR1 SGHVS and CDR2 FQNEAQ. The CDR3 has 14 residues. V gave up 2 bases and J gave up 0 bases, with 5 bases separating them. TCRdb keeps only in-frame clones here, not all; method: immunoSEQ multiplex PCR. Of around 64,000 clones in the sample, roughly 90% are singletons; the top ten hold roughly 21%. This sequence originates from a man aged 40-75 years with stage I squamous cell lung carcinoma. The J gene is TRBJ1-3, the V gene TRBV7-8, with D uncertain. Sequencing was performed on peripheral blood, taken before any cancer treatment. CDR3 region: CASSLRDSGNTIYF. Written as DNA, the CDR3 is TGTGCCAGCAGCTTAAGGGACTCTGGAAACACCATATATTTT.